The source of this T cell receptor (beta chain) is a study of post-analysis software for immune sequencing data. Study results and caveats: Patients had higher frequencies than controls of roughly five TRBV segments, including TRBV5-6, TRBV5-1 and TRBV20-1.

Trimming shortened V by 1 base and J by 0 bases, and 18 bases separated the two germline ends. Per germline, CDR1 SGHAT and CDR2 FQNNGV. The length of the CDR3 is 18 residues. Unique molecular identifiers were built into the TCR beta cDNA libraries. Between about 0.85 and 10 million T cells gave rise to around 500,000 cDNA molecules. TCRdb itself ran the PCR reads through MiXCR, one entry per CDR3 protein. The table has about 460,000 distinct CDR3 sequences, roughly 46% seen once. About this clonotype itself: The antigen is undetermined.

J is TRBJ2-5 and V is TRBV11-2; D perhaps matches TRBD1 (5 bases). This TCR derives from a girl aged 10 to 17 with multiple sclerosis. The sample consisted of blood. As DNA, the CDR3 is TGTGCCAGCAGCTTAGTTATGATGTCAGGGTCGTACCAAGAGACCCAGTACTTC. Its protein product is CASSLVMMSGSYQETQYF.